Presented here are 26 T cell receptor beta chains from one specimen sequenced in a study of Ad26.COV2.S vaccination and SARS-CoV-2 variants. The sample's treatment: roughly 20 received Ad26.COV2.S at low or high dose, single or two shots; about 5 received placebo; per-sample allocation not given. Specimens were obtained on day 63 following the first vaccine or placebo injection. Using immunoSEQ multiplex PCR, the repertoire was profiled, and TCRdb retains in-frame clones only, with some absent. The table includes 400,000 to 450,000 clones, 80% to 95% detected once. This specimen consisted of peripheral blood, obtained in a trial of Ad26.COV2.S vaccine versus placebo. These receptors originate from a person aged 18-60 years who received the Ad26.COV2.S COVID-19 vaccine or a placebo.

The rearrangement uses TRBV4-1 and TRBJ2-2; TRBD1 matches at 8 bases. Trimming removed 3 bases from V and 5 bases from J; junction bases left unmatched: 14. Germline values: CDR1 MGHRA, CDR2 YSYEKL. The CDR3 runs 18 residues. In DNA, the CDR3 is TGCGCCAGCAGCCAGCCTTGGACAGGGTTGAAAGAAACCGGGGAGCTGTTTTTT. Amino acid sequence: CASSQPWTGLKETGELFF.

The DNA for the CDR3 is TGTGCCAGCAGCCCGGGACAGGGGCTCTATGGCTACACCTTC. Amino acid sequence: CASSPGQGLYGYTF. The rearrangement links TRBV7-6 to TRBJ1-2; 10 bases agree with TRBD1. The V gene's germline CDR1 is SGHVS and CDR2 FNYEAQ. This CDR3 has 14 amino acids. The trim removed 5 bases at V and 4 bases at J, leaving 4 bases unmatched.

This chain links TRBV5-1 with TRBJ1-2, with 7 bases identical to TRBD1. V lost 0 bases and J lost 4; bases outside the gene matches: 0. In germline, CDR1 is SGHRS, CDR2 YFSETQ. There are 13 residues in the CDR3. The CDR3 loop reads CASSLDRGYGYTF. The CDR3 DNA sequence: TGCGCCAGCAGCTTGGACAGGGGCTATGGCTACACCTTC.

The chain joins TRBV18 to TRBJ1-3; TRBD1 matches at 10 bases. The V and J ends lost 5 bases and 2 bases, in that order; junction bases with no gene match: 9. Germline V gene data show CDR1 as KGHSH and CDR2 as LQKENI. The CDR3 covers 17 residues. This chain's CDR3 is CASSNTGTGVPGNTIYF. The CDR3 DNA reads TGTGCCAGCTCAAACACCGGGACAGGGGTACCTGGAAACACCATATATTTT.

This clone has only one observation. This chain joins TRBV19 and TRBJ2-1; maybe TRBD1 (5 bases). There are 13 residues in the CDR3. From germline, CDR1 is LNHDA and CDR2 SQIVND (reference sequence). The V end lost 5 bases, the J end lost 5 bases, and 10 bases lay between the germline ends. The CDR3 sequence: CASSAGSHNEQFF. In nucleotides, the CDR3 is TGTGCCAGTAGTGCAGGGTCCCACAATGAGCAGTTCTTC.

This chain joins TRBV6-6 and TRBJ2-7; maybe TRBD2 (5 bases). CDR3 length: 15 residues. V was pared by 0 bases and J by 10 bases, with 19 bases between. The germline V gene encodes CDR1 MNHNY and CDR2 SVGAGI (reference sequence). The CDR3 loop is CASSYSPVGGSGQYF. Here the CDR3 DNA reads TGTGCCAGCAGTTACTCCCCCGTAGGTGGCTCGGGACAGTACTTC.

This chain joins TRBV18 and TRBJ1-2, with 7 bases matching TRBD1. After removal of 1 base from V and 1 base from J, the junction contained 6 bases not matched to a gene. The CDR3 spans 16 residues. The germline V gene has CDR1 KGHSH and CDR2 LQKENI. The CDR3 nucleotides read TGTGCCAGCTCACCACTTCCGGACAGGATTAACTATGGCTACACCTTC. Its translation: CASSPLPDRINYGYTF. Based on the CDR3 plus reference TRBV18 and TRBJ1-2, the full variable domain is NAGVMQNPRHLVRRRGQEARLRCSPMKGHSHVYWYRQLPEEGLKFMVYLQKENIIDESGMPKERFSAEFPKEGPSILRIQQVVRGDSAAYFCASSPLPDRINYGYTFGSGTRLTVV.

This chain joins TRBV30 and TRBJ1-5; no firm D call. Germline loops: CDR1 GTSNPN, CDR2 SVGIG (reference sequence). CDR3 length: 15 residues. The V end lost 0 bases, the J end lost 1 base, and 10 bases lay between the germline ends. The CDR3 DNA reads TGTGCCTGGAGTGTGGGCCCAGAAAGCAATCAGCCCCAGCATTTT. It yields the protein CAWSVGPESNQPQHF. The entire variable domain, with the rest obtained from reference TRBV30 and TRBJ1-5, is as follows: SQTIHQWPATLVQPVGSPLSLECTVEGTSNPNLYWYRQAAGRGLQLLFYSVGIGQISSEVPQNLSASRPQDRQFILSSKKLLLSDSGFYLCAWSVGPESNQPQHFGDGTRLSIL.

This chain connects TRBV3-1 (or the pseudogene TRBV3-2) to TRBJ1-2; D remains unclear. Germline CDR1 reads LGHDT; CDR2 reads YNNKEL (reference sequence). The CDR3 has 13 residues. V was shortened by 1 base and J by 7 bases, with 10 bases between the two germline ends. The CDR3 here is CASSQVGFGGYTF. For the CDR3, the DNA is TGTGCCAGCAGCCAAGTGGGTTTCGGTGGCTACACCTTC.

V gene TRBV9 combines with J gene TRBJ1-6; D might be TRBD1 (6 bases). The CDR3 runs to 16 residues. Trimming stripped 0 bases from V and 7 bases from J, with 14 bases between. Germline CDR1 reads SGDLS; CDR2 reads YYNGEE. In DNA form, the CDR3 reads TGTGCCAGCAGCGTAGATGTCGGCAGGGGCAATTCACCCCTCCACTTT. Translating it yields CASSVDVGRGNSPLHF.

The V and J genes are TRBV4-3 and TRBJ1-6, with D possibly TRBD1 on 5 matching bases. There are 15 residues in the CDR3. V was shortened by 0 bases and J by 13 bases, with 16 bases between the two germline ends. Germline V CDR1 and CDR2: LGHNA, YSLEER. This chain's CDR3 is CASSQDWSGPRPLHF. CDR3 DNA: TGCGCCAGCAGCCAAGATTGGTCGGGGCCCAGGCCCCTCCACTTT.

The V and J genes are TRBV5-1 and TRBJ1-3, with no clear D. The length of the CDR3 is 15 residues. Germline CDR1 is SGHRS and CDR2 is YFSETQ. V was shortened by 0 bases and J by 0 bases, with 7 bases between the two germline ends. The CDR3 nucleotides read TGCGCCAGCAGCTTGGGGGCAGACTCTGGAAACACCATATATTTT. Its protein is CASSLGADSGNTIYF.

The J gene is TRBJ2-1, the V gene TRBV11-2, with 8 nucleotides matching TRBD2. The CDR3 sequence is 15 residues long. V gave up 5 bases and J gave up 6 bases; unmatched junction bases: 9. CDR1 is SGHAT, CDR2 FQNNGV, per germline. Here the CDR3 DNA reads TGTGCCAGCAGCAAGCCCCTGCGGGGGGTCAATGAGCAGTTCTTC. As protein: CASSKPLRGVNEQFF.

The chain combines TRBV4-1 with TRBJ2-7; maybe TRBD2 (6 bases). The CDR3 extends over 15 amino acids. The V gene's germline CDR1 is MGHRA and CDR2 YSYEKL. Trimming took 0 bases from V and 0 from J, leaving 9 bases between them. The CDR3 is CASSQDPAGSYEQYF. The CDR3 nucleotides read TGCGCCAGCAGCCAAGATCCAGCGGGCTCCTACGAGCAGTACTTC.

The rearrangement uses TRBV5-4 and TRBJ2-7; D may be TRBD1 (5 bases). The CDR3 totals 14 residues. V was cut by 0 bases and J by 0 bases, with 7 bases left in between. In germline, CDR1 is SGHNT, CDR2 YYREEE (reference sequence). CDR3 residues: CASSLGQSSYEQYF. The CDR3 DNA is TGTGCCAGCAGCTTGGGACAGAGCTCCTACGAGCAGTACTTC.

The chain recombines TRBV4-1 with TRBJ1-2; no clear D. This CDR3 is built from 14 residues. Germline CDR1 is MGHRA and CDR2 is YSYEKL. Trimming cost V 4 bases and J 5 bases, with 14 bases left between them. The chain's CDR3 is CASSLQPEGYGYTF. CDR3 nucleotides: TGCGCCAGCAGCCTCCAGCCGGAAGGTTATGGCTACACCTTC.

The chain links TRBV3-1 (or the pseudogene TRBV3-2) to TRBJ2-7, with a weak D call TRBD2 (5 bases). The germline V gene has CDR1 LGHDT and CDR2 YNNKEL (reference sequence). Between the trimmed V and J ends, which lost 0 bases and 6 bases, there was a span of 12 bases. The CDR3 totals 14 residues. CDR3 nucleotide sequence: TGTGCCAGCAGCCAAGAGGTACTAGTGAGCGAGCAGTACTTC. This codes for CASSQEVLVSEQYF.

This clone was seen at least ten times. The chain recombines TRBV9 with TRBJ2-2, with 7 bases aligning to TRBD1. The germline V gene encodes CDR1 SGDLS and CDR2 YYNGEE. With V trimmed by 3 bases and J by 0 bases, 5 bases remained unmatched. The CDR3 sequence is 16 residues long. CDR3 amino acids: CASSGPGTANTGELFF. CDR3 coding DNA: TGTGCCAGCAGCGGACCCGGGACAGCGAACACCGGGGAGCTGTTTTTT.

The CDR3 sequence: CASSLWQGDEQYF. Written as DNA, the CDR3 is TGTGCCAGCAGTTTGTGGCAGGGAGACGAGCAGTACTTC. This chain connects TRBV28 to TRBJ2-7; D tentatively reads TRBD1 or TRBD2 (5 bases each). The CDR3 contains 13 residues. Trimming took 3 bases from V and 5 from J, leaving 11 bases between them. Germline V CDR1 and CDR2: MDHEN, SYDVKM.

The rearrangement joins TRBV27 to TRBJ2-1, with TRBD2 as a possible D gene (7 bases). The germline gives CDR1 MNHEY, CDR2 SMNVEV (reference sequence). V was pared by 0 bases and J by 10 bases, with 13 bases between. The CDR3 covers 14 residues. This CDR3 is CASSLSRGGSEQFF. In DNA form, the CDR3 reads TGTGCCAGCAGTTTATCGAGGGGGGGCAGCGAGCAGTTCTTC.

V is TRBV19 and J is TRBJ1-1; D is unresolved. CDR3 length: 13 residues. CDR1 is LNHDA and CDR2 is SQIVND in the germline V gene (reference sequence). Trimming left V 5 bases short and J 4 bases short, with 11 bases between. CDR3 protein: CASSPQVGTEAFF. CDR3 nucleotides: TGTGCCAGTAGTCCCCAGGTTGGCACTGAAGCTTTCTTT.

V usage is TRBV4-3 and J usage is TRBJ2-3, with D maybe TRBD2 (5 bases). The CDR3 totals 16 residues. Trimming shortened V by 0 bases and J by 7 bases, and 17 bases separated the two germline ends. CDR1 and CDR2 from the germline V gene are LGHNA and YSLEER. CDR3 sequence: CASSQDTPSTGNTQYF. The CDR3, as DNA: TGCGCCAGCAGCCAAGATACCCCAAGCACGGGGAATACGCAGTATTTT.

V and J are TRBV30 and TRBJ2-7; perhaps TRBD2 as D (7 bases). The CDR3 runs to 15 residues. CDR1 and CDR2 from the germline V gene are GTSNPN and SVGIG (reference sequence). The ends were cut back, 5 bases at V and 3 bases at J, with 20 bases in the middle. CDR3 bases: TGTGCCTGGGCCCCGACGTCGGGGGGCCTCTACGAGCAGTACTTC. It translates to CAWAPTSGGLYEQYF.

The chain recombines TRBV28 with TRBJ2-5; D perhaps matches TRBD1 (5 bases). Trimming removed 5 bases at V and 1 base at J, with 14 bases between. Germline-derived CDR1 and CDR2 are MDHEN and SYDVKM. This CDR3 has 15 residues. DNA of the CDR3: TGTGCCAGCAGTGGCCTGGGGCAGGTCCAAGAGACCCAGTACTTC. As protein: CASSGLGQVQETQYF. The full variable domain, in which reference TRBV28 and TRBJ2-5 provide the parts outside the CDR3, is DVKVTQSSRYLVKRTGEKVFLECVQDMDHENMFWYRQDPGLGLRLIYFSYDVKMKEKGDIPEGYSVSREKKERFSLILESASTNQTSMYLCASSGLGQVQETQYFGPGTRLLVL.

The chain uses TRBV7-2 and TRBJ2-1; 14 bases are a match to TRBD2. Germline V lookup: CDR1 SGHTA, CDR2 FQGNSA. V lost 10 bases, J lost 0 bases, and 11 bases stayed unmatched. CDR3 length equals 18 residues. The CDR3 region has the DNA TGTGCCACCCCCAGACTAGCGGGAGGGAAGAGCTCCTACAATGAGCAGTTCTTC. This translates into CATPRLAGGKSSYNEQFF.

The chain is built from TRBV11-2 and TRBJ2-7, with D possibly matching TRBD2 (6 bases). CDR3 length equals 15 residues. V lost 1 base to trimming and J lost 3 bases, with 13 bases between them. CDR1 is SGHAT and CDR2 is FQNNGV in the germline V gene. CDR3 bases: TGTGCCAGCAGCTTAGCCCGGGACTCGAGCTACGAGCAGTACTTC. This codes for CASSLARDSSYEQYF.